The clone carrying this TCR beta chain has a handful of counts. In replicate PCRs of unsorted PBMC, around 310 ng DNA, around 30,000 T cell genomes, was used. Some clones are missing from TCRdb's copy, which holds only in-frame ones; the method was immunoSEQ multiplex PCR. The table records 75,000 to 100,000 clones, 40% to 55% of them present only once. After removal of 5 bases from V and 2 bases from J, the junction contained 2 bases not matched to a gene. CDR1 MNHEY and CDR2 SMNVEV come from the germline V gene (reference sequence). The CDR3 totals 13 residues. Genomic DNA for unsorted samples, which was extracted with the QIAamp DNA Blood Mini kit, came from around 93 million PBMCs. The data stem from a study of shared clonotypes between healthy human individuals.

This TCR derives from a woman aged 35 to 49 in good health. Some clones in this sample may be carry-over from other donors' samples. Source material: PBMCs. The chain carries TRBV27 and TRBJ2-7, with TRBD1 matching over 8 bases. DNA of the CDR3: TGTGCCAGCAGTCGGACAGGGACCTACGAGCAGTACTTC. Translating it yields CASSRTGTYEQYF.